This TCR beta chain was found in a study of human T cells and chemical hapten exposure. Background on the study: Weekly diphenylcyclopropenone doses were given to patients' scalps across the roughly 25-week study. Overall study results and limits: Patch test score rose with PT1 expanded TCRs, significant at 8, 16, 32, not 4.

TCRdb reprocessed the RACE reads via MiXCR and lists one record per CDR3 protein. The sample includes roughly 200,000 distinct CDR3 sequences, under 30% seen only once; the top ten take around 2.5%. On this clonotype itself: Its antigen is currently unknown.

The CDR3 is 14 amino acids. V was pared by 6 bases and J by 2 bases, with 10 bases of the junction left unmatched. In germline, CDR1 is DFQATT, CDR2 SNEGSKA (reference sequence). As for time point: patch test 3, about 24 weeks after DPC sensitization. Treatment specified: therapeutic diphenylcyclopropenone sensitization with weekly scalp DPC. This clonotype was obtained from a woman aged 40 to 50 with alopecia areata. Some clones in this sample may be carry-over from other donors' samples. The chain joins TRBV20-1 to TRBJ2-7; 7 bases fit TRBD2. The source material was whole blood, sampled in connection with sensitization to the hapten diphenylcyclopropenone (DPC). CDR3 sequence: CSAVTPGLTYEQYF. The CDR3, as DNA: TGCAGTGCCGTAACTCCGGGACTAACCTACGAGCAGTACTTC.